This T cell receptor beta chain originates from a study of CD4 T cells in relation to SARS-CoV-2 and coronaviruses (TCRdb year 2021). In terms of the full investigation: The ViraFEST assay cultured PBMCs with antigen for 10 days, then sequenced TCR beta CDR3s to find antigen-specific clonal expansions. An HIV-1 Nef peptide pool or a no-peptide culture served as the negative reference condition. HLA restriction was mapped for shared crossreactive spike epitopes using patient-derived lymphoblastoid cell lines. Memory CD4+ T cell crossreactivity between SARS-CoV-2 and common cold coronavirus spike proteins was assessed at the TCR clonotype level in the study. The Adaptive Biotechnologies TCR-sequencing kit was used to sequence samples from a few pre-COVID donors and the naive versus memory experiments, whereas other data were Illumina-based. Expansion assays from other donors in the study were sequenced with a different, Illumina-based TCR-beta assay.

The receptor library was made with the immunoSEQ multiplex PCR assay. The authors processed their data as follows. Preprocessing removed nonproductive sequences and CDR3s not starting with C, not ending with F or W, or shorter than 7 amino acids. Antigen-specific clonotypes were called with the MANAFEST web app, based on expansion relative to reference and other culture wells. A clone counted as positive if significantly expanded in 2 of 3 replicate wells versus the reference culture at FDR below 0.05. For a clone to be considered positive, significant expansion relative to all other tandem wells and an odds ratio above 5 were also required. CDR3 homology was measured as pairwise Levenshtein distance, computed with the stringdist R package after trimming three terminal residues from each end. As stored in TCRdb, this immuneACCESS dataset retains in-frame rearrangements with V and J assigned. A fraction of the clones does not appear; measured against another copy, unresolved V genes explain less than half of the discrepancy, and the remainder lacks a known reason. That table supplies the V and J calls and clone size; D and trimming were determined from the DNA. The sample yields more than 25,000 clones; about 80% were counted once. The ten largest make up roughly 14% of the sample.

CD4+ T cells from unexposed donors were collected before the COVID-19 pandemic (2011-2018). After less than eleven days of culture, CD4+ T cells were isolated with the EasySep CD4+ T cell isolation kit. As cell number allowed, CD4+ T cells from unexposed donors were tested for reactivity to SARS-CoV-2 S and N and to four common cold coronavirus spike pools. Each well held more than 1.5 million PBMCs cultured in IMDM containing roughly 5% human AB serum and approximately 9.6 IU/ml IL-2. Half of the culture medium was replaced with fresh IL-2-containing medium on days 3 and 7. Triplicate replicate wells were generally used for each peptide culture condition. The leukapheresis product used for the unexposed donors was purchased from a commercial source. Ficoll-Paque PLUS gradient centrifugation was used to isolate PBMCs from either whole blood or leukapheresis product. PBMCs were either cryopreserved at -140°C or used fresh in the expansion assay. The QIAamp Micro DNA Kit was used to extract genomic DNA from the CD4+ T cells.

The V end loses 4 bases and the J end loses 3 bases, and a stretch of 18 bases separates them. Looking up the germline V gene yields CDR1 SGHRS and CDR2 YFSETQ. Including cysteine and phenylalanine, the CDR3 has 16 amino acids. Only the CDR3 DNA is retained, 48 bases long and in frame from the first base. To note about this clone: What antigen it recognizes has not been identified. The record has no base qualities; no much larger clone is one base away.

Results the study describes overall, beyond this receptor: About 65% of donors had memory CD4+ clonotypes that crossrecognized SARS-CoV-2 and at least one common cold coronavirus spike. Small numbers of patients and of tested TCRs were a limitation of the study. Because no donor provided both pre-pandemic and post-infection samples, tracing the source of pre-existing responses was limited. Significantly weaker SARS-CoV-2-driven expansion was shown by crossreactive clones than by monoreactive clones, consistent with antigenic imprinting. Crossreactivity analysis centred on spike protein, so crossreactivity against other viral proteins was not assessed.

Material for sequencing was CD4+ T cells from PBMCs, cultured in vitro. The sequence was collected from a human donor in good health. The sequence joins TRBV5-1 to TRBJ2-3; there is no confident call for the D gene. The CDR3 protein is CASSLSGRTFTDTQYF. The sequenced DNA is TGCGCCAGCAGCCTGTCGGGCAGGACGTTTACAGATACGCAGTATTTT.